The present TCR beta chain was sequenced within a study of blood T cell repertoires in COVID-19. Overall study context: Samples came from the United States, Italy and Spain, spanning acute and convalescent COVID-19. Sample material is recorded as cDNA or gDNA derived from T cells, B-cell-depleted T cells, or PBMCs.

This CDR3 region has 16 residues. The V segment lost 1 base and the J segment 3 bases; nucleotides outside the gene matches: 7. CDR1 is MGHRA, CDR2 YSYEKL, per germline. As processed by the authors: Amplifying reference gene primers gave estimates of nucleated cell counts. Sequenced by immunoSEQ multiplex PCR; TCRdb stores in-frame clones only, minus some. That table is the source of V, J and clone size, and D and trimming were worked out from the DNA. This table has about 97,000 clones, around 93% appearing once. J is TRBJ2-7 and V is TRBV4-1; 9 bases align to TRBD2. The sequencing sample was made of peripheral blood. This TCR was sampled from a man in his fifties with acute or convalescent COVID-19. The CDR3 DNA is TGCGCCAGCAGCCAAGTAGGGGTAGCGGGGGACTACGAGCAGTACTTC. This encodes CASSQVGVAGDYEQYF.